Each of the 21 T cell receptor beta chains below was sequenced from the same sample in a study of shared clonotypes between healthy human individuals. Sequencing used immunoSEQ multiplex PCR; TCRdb keeps in-frame clones, though not all of them. The sample shows a few million clones, 90% to 95% of them seen only once. The sequencing sample was made of naive CD4+ T cells sorted from blood. Specified subset: CD45RA+ positively selected. Source of these receptors: a man between 18 and 35 years old in good health.

The gene calls are TRBV23-1 and TRBJ2-2; the D is unclear. TRBV23-1 is given ORF status, its function remaining uncertain. Trimming cost V 6 bases and J 5 bases, with 1 base left between them. The CDR3 sequence is 10 residues long. For the CDR3, the DNA is TGCGCCAGCAGAACCGGGGAGCTGTTTTTT. Its translation: CASRTGELFF.

V and J are TRBV7-2 and TRBJ2-5; D may be TRBD2 (5 bases). In germline, CDR1 is SGHTA, CDR2 FQGNSA. The length of the CDR3 is 15 residues. Deletions cut 5 bases from V and 2 bases from J, with 15 bases between. The CDR3 region has the DNA TGTGCCAGCAGCCTCAATGCGGGCAGACAAGAGACCCAGTACTTC. It encodes CASSLNAGRQETQYF.

This clone came up once. The sample holds other DNA sequences that translate to the same CDR3. V is TRBV5-1 and J is TRBJ2-5; weak D call: TRBD2 (5 bases). Germline CDR1 is SGHRS and CDR2 is YFSETQ. The CDR3 length is 12 residues. With 1 base removed from V and 4 bases from J, the gap between germline ends came to 5 bases. CDR3 amino acids: CASSLSGETQYF. For the CDR3, the DNA is TGCGCCAGCAGCTTGAGCGGAGAGACCCAGTACTTC. Variable domain in full (rest from reference TRBV5-1 and TRBJ2-5): KAGVTQTPRYLIKTRGQQVTLSCSPISGHRSVSWYQQTPGQGLQFLFEYFSETQRNKGNFPGRFSGRQFSNSRSEMNVSTLELGDSALYLCASSLSGETQYFGPGTRLLVL.

The V gene is TRBV4-3, the J gene TRBJ1-3; D not resolved. The CDR3 runs to 16 residues. CDR1 is LGHNA, CDR2 YSLEER, per germline. V was pared by 0 bases and J by 0 bases, with 9 bases between. The CDR3 nucleotides read TGCGCCAGCAGCCAAGATCCACTCTTCTCTGGAAACACCATATATTTT. Translating it yields CASSQDPLFSGNTIYF.

J is TRBJ2-1 and V is TRBV18; TRBD2 aligns across 16 bases. The CDR3 is made up of 17 amino acids. Germline V lookup: CDR1 KGHSH, CDR2 LQKENI. V shed 1 base, J shed 7 bases, and the junction held 4 bases outside the gene matches. The CDR3 region is CASSPQGLAGGQNEQFF. The CDR3 DNA reads as TGTGCCAGCTCACCACAGGGACTAGCGGGGGGGCAGAATGAGCAGTTCTTC.

This rearrangement joins TRBV5-1 to TRBJ1-1; D is unresolved. Trimming left V 2 bases short and J 4 bases short, with 12 bases between. CDR3 length: 14 amino acids. Germline V gene sequence: CDR1 SGHRS, CDR2 YFSETQ. CDR3 coding DNA: TGCGCCAGCAGCTTCCACAGCGGTGCCACTGAAGCTTTCTTT. Translating it yields CASSFHSGATEAFF. Full variable domain (outside the CDR3, taken from reference TRBV5-1 and TRBJ1-1): KAGVTQTPRYLIKTRGQQVTLSCSPISGHRSVSWYQQTPGQGLQFLFEYFSETQRNKGNFPGRFSGRQFSNSRSEMNVSTLELGDSALYLCASSFHSGATEAFFGQGTRLTVV.

The chain recombines TRBV9 with TRBJ2-5; TRBD1 matches 10 bases. The CDR3 extends over 16 amino acids. The junction had 8 bases not matched to a gene; V was cut back by 0 bases and J by 6 bases. Germline V gives CDR1 SGDLS, CDR2 YYNGEE. This chain's CDR3 is CASSVEWTGGLQTQYF. In nucleotides, the CDR3 is TGTGCCAGCAGCGTAGAATGGACAGGGGGTTTACAGACCCAGTACTTC.

This sequence joins TRBV6-1 and TRBJ2-3; no clear D. This CDR3 has 15 residues. Trimming cost V 0 bases and J 1 base, with 8 bases left between them. Germline CDR1 and CDR2: MNHNS and SASEGT. CDR3 region: CASSEAHRGTDTQYF. The CDR3 DNA reads TGTGCCAGCAGTGAAGCGCATCGAGGCACAGATACGCAGTATTTT.

V and J are TRBV28 and TRBJ1-2; a weak D match, TRBD1 (5 bases). The CDR3 is made up of 17 amino acids. The V end lost 1 base, the J end lost 4 bases, and 19 bases lay between the germline ends. Germline CDR1 MDHEN, CDR2 SYDVKM. The CDR3 sequence is CASSLLLGDGLFYGYTF. The CDR3 DNA reads as TGTGCCAGCAGTTTATTATTGGGGGACGGACTCTTCTATGGCTACACCTTC.

This sequence joins TRBV11-2 and TRBJ1-3, with D perhaps matching TRBD1 (6 bases). The CDR3 runs 17 residues. Per the germline V gene, CDR1 is SGHAT and CDR2 is FQNNGV. V lost 5 bases, J lost 0 bases, and 17 bases lay in between. The CDR3 nucleotides read TGTGCCAGCAGCCGAGGGGGGGGCAGGAACTCTGGAAACACCATATATTTT. Translation: CASSRGGGRNSGNTIYF.

CDR3 amino acids: CASNRLAANTGELFF. Written as DNA, the CDR3 is TGCGCCAGCAACCGACTAGCGGCGAACACCGGGGAGCTGTTTTTT. The rearrangement joins TRBV5-1 to TRBJ2-2, with 9 positions matching TRBD2. The germline V gene encodes CDR1 SGHRS and CDR2 YFSETQ. J lost 0 bases, V lost 6 bases, and 3 bases had no gene match. CDR3 size: 15 residues.

This chain links TRBV4-2 with TRBJ2-7, with D uncertain. CDR1 and CDR2 (germline): LGHNA, YNFKEQ. V lost 2 bases, J lost 3 bases, and 11 bases lay in between. There are 14 residues in the CDR3. DNA of the CDR3: TGTGCCAGCAGCCAACAACCGCTACTCTACGAGCAGTACTTC. Translating gives CASSQQPLLYEQYF.

There are a few counts of this clone. The rearrangement uses TRBV6-1 and TRBJ2-1; TRBD1 might be the D (5 bases). Trimming took off 4 bases at V and 4 bases at J, with 14 bases between the two ends. The CDR3 consists of 15 residues. CDR1 is MNHNS, CDR2 SASEGT, per germline. The CDR3: CASSVYLDSYNEQFF. The CDR3 nucleotides are TGTGCCAGCAGTGTTTACCTTGACAGTTACAATGAGCAGTTCTTC.

V usage is TRBV2 and J usage is TRBJ1-4; D call uncertain. The CDR3 spans 14 residues. Germline V gene sequence: CDR1 SNHLY, CDR2 FYNNEI. V was clipped by 3 bases and J by 4 bases, with 9 bases between them. The CDR3 coding sequence is TGTGCCAGCAGTGACAGAGGGCTTAATGAAAAACTGTTTTTT. Translation: CASSDRGLNEKLFF.

This clone was counted a few times. The chain employs TRBV18 and TRBJ1-5, with 7 bases fitting TRBD1. The CDR3 spans 15 residues. J gave up 0 bases and V 5 bases, and 4 bases lay outside the gene matches. The V gene's germline CDR1 is KGHSH and CDR2 LQKENI. Here the CDR3 reads CASSWGQYSNQPQHF. In DNA form, the CDR3 reads TGTGCCAGCTCATGGGGACAGTATAGCAATCAGCCCCAGCATTTT. The whole variable domain, filled in from reference TRBV18 and TRBJ1-5, reads NAGVMQNPRHLVRRRGQEARLRCSPMKGHSHVYWYRQLPEEGLKFMVYLQKENIIDESGMPKERFSAEFPKEGPSILRIQQVVRGDSAAYFCASSWGQYSNQPQHFGDGTRLSIL.

This clone appeared a few times. The sample has other DNA sequences that encode this CDR3 too. J is TRBJ1-1 and V is TRBV2, with D perhaps TRBD1 (5 bases). V was pared by 7 bases and J by 0 bases, with 9 bases between. Germline V gene sequence: CDR1 SNHLY, CDR2 FYNNEI. CDR3 size: 13 residues. Here the CDR3 reads CASMGELNTEAFF. In DNA form, the CDR3 reads TGTGCCAGCATGGGGGAACTGAACACTGAAGCTTTCTTT.

This clone was recorded only once. The V gene is TRBV6-5, the J gene TRBJ2-5; D is unclear. Germline loops: CDR1 MNHEY, CDR2 SVGAGI. CDR3 length: 13 residues. Trimming took off 5 bases at V and 7 bases at J, with 14 bases between the two ends. CDR3 in amino acids: CASSRPGATTQYF. CDR3 DNA: TGTGCCAGCAGTCGACCCGGAGCCACGACCCAGTACTTC.

V usage is TRBV14 and J usage is TRBJ2-5; D is uncertain. V was trimmed by 1 base and J by 4 bases, leaving 7 bases between them. Germline lookup yields CDR1 SGHDN and CDR2 FVKESK. This CDR3 is 13 amino acids long. The CDR3 protein is CASSQGPGETQYF. The CDR3 nucleotides are TGTGCCAGCAGCCAAGGTCCGGGAGAGACCCAGTACTTC. The full variable domain, with the rest looked up from reference TRBV14 and TRBJ2-5, is EAGVTQFPSHSVIEKGQTVTLRCDPISGHDNLYWYRRVMGKEIKFLLHFVKESKQDESGMPNNRFLAERTGGTYSTLKVQPAELEDSGVYFCASSQGPGETQYFGPGTRLLVL.

This clone appeared a single time. The chain is built from TRBV9 and TRBJ2-2; D may be TRBD1 or TRBD2 (5 bases each). Germline V lookup: CDR1 SGDLS, CDR2 YYNGEE. CDR3 length equals 14 residues. V lost 1 base, J lost 5 bases, and 9 bases lay in between. CDR3 loop: CASSVFWGTGELFF. In DNA, the CDR3 is TGTGCCAGCAGCGTATTTTGGGGGACCGGGGAGCTGTTTTTT.

The rearrangement uses TRBV2 and TRBJ2-1; 14 bases map to TRBD2. Germline CDR1 is SNHLY and CDR2 is FYNNEI. CDR3 length: 15 residues. J lost 9 bases, V lost 5 bases, and 6 bases had no gene match. In nucleotides, the CDR3 is TGTGCCAGCAGTCGACTAGCGGGGGGGCGGAGTGAGCAGTTCTTC. It is translated as CASSRLAGGRSEQFF.

The chain has TRBV7-9 and TRBJ2-5, with D possibly being TRBD2 (5 bases). The CDR3 extends over 14 amino acids. CDR1 and CDR2 from the germline V gene are SEHNR and FQNEAQ (reference sequence). Between the trimmed V and J ends, which lost 5 bases and 4 bases, there was a span of 14 bases. The CDR3 spells CASSQRTGGETQYF. The CDR3 nucleotides read TGTGCCAGCAGCCAGCGGACGGGTGGAGAGACCCAGTACTTC. Based on the CDR3 plus reference TRBV7-9 and TRBJ2-5, the full variable domain is DTGVSQNPRHKITKRGQNVTFRCDPISEHNRLYWYRQTLGQGPEFLTYFQNEAQLEKSRLLSDRFSAERPKGSFSTLEIQRTEQGDSAMYLCASSQRTGGETQYFGPGTRLLVL.